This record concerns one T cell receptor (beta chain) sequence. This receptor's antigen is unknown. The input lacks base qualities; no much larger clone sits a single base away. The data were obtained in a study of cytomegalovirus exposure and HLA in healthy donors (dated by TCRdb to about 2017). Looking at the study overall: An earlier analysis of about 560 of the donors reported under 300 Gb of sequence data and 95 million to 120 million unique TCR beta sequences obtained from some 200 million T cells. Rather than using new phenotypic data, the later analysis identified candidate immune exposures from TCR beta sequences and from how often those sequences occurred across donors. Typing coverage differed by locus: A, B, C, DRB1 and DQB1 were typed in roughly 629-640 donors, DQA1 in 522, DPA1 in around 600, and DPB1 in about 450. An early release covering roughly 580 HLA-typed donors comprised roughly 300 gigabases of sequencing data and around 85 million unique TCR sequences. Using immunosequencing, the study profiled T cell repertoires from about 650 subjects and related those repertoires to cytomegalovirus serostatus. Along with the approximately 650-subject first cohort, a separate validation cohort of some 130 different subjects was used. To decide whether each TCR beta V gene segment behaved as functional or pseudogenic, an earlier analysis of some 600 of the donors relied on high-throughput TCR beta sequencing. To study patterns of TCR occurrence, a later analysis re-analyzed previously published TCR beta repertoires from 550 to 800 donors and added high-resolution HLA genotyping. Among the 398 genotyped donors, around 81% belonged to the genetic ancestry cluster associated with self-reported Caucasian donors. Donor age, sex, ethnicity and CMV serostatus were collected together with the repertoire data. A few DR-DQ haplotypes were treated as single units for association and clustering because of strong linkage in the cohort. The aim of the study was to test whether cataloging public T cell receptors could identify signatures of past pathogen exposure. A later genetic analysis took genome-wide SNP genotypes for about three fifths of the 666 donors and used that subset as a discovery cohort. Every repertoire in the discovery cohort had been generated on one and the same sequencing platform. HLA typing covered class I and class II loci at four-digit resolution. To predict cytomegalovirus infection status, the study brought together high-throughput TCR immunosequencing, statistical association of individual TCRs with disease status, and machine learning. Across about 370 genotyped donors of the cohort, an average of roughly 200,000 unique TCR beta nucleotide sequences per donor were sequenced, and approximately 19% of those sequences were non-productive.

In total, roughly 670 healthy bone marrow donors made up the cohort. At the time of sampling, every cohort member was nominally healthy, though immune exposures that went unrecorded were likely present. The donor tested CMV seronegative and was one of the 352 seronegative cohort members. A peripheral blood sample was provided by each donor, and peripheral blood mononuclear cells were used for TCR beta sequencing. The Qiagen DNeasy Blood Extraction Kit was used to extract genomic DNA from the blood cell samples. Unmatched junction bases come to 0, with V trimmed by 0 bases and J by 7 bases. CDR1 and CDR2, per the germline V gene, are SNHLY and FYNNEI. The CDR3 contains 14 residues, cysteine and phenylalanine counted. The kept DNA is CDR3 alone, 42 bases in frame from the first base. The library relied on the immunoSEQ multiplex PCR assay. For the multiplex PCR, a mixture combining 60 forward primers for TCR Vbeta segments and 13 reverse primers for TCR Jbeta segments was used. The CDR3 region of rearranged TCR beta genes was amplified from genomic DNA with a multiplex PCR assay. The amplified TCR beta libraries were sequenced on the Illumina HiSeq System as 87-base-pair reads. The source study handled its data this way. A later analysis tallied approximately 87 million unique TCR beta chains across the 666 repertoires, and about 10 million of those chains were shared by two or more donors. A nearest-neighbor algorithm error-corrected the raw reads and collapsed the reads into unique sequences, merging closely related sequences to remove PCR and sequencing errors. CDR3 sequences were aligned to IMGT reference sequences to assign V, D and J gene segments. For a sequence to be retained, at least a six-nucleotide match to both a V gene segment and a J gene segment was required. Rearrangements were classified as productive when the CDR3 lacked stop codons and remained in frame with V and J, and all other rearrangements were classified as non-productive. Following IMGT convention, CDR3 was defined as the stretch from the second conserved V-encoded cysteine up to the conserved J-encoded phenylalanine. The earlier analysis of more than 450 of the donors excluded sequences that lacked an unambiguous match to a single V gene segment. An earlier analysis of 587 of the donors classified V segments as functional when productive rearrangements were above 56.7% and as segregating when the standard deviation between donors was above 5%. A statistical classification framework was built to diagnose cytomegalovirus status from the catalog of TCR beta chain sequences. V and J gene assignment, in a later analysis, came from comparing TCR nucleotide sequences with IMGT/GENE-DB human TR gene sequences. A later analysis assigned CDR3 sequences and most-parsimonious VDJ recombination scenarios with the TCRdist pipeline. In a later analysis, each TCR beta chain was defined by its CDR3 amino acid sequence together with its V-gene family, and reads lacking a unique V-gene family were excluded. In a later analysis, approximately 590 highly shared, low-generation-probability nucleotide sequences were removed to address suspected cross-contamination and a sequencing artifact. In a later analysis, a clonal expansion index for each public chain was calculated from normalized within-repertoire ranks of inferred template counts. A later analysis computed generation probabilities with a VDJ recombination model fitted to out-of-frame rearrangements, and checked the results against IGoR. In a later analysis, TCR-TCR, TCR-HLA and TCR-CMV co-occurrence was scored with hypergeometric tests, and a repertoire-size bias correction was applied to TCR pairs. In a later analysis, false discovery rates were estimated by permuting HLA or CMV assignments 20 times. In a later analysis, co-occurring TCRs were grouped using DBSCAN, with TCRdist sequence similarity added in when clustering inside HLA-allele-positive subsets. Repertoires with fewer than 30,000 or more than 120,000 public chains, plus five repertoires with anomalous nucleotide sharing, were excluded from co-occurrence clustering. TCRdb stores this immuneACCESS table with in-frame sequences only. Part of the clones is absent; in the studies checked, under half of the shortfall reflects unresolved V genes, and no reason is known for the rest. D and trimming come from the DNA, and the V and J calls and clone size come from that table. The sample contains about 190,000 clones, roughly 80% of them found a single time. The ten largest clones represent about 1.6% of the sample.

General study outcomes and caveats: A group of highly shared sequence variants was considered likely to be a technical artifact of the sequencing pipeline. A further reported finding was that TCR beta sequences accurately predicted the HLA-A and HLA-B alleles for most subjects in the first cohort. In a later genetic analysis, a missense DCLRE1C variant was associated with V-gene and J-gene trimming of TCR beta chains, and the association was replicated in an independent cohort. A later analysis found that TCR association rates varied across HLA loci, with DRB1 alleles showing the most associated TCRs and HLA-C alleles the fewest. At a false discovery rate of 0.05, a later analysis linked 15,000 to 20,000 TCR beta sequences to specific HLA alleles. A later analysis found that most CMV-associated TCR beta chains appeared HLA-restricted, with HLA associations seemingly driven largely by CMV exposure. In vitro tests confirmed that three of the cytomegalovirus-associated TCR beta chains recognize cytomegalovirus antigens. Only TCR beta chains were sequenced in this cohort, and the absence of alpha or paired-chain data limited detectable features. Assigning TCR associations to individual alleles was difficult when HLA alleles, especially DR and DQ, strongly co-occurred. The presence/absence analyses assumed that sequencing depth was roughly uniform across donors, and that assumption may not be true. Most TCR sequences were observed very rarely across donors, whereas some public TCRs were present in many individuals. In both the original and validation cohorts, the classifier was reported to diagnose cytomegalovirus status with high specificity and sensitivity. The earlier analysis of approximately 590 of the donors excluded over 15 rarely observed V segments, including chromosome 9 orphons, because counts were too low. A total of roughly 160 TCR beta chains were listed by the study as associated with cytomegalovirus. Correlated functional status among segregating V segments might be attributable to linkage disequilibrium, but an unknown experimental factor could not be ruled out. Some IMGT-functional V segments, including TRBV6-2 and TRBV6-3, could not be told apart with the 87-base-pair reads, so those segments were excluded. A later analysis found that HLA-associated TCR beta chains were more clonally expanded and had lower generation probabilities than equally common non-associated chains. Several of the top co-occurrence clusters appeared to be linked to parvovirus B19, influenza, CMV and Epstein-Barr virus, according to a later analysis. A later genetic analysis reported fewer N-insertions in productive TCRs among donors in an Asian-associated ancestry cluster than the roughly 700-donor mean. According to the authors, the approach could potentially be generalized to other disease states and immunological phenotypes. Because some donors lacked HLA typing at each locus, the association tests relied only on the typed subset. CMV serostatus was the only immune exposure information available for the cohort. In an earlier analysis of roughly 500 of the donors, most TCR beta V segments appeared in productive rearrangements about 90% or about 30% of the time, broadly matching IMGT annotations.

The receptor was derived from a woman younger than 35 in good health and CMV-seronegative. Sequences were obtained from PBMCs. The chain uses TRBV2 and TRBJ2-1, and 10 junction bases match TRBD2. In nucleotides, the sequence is TGTGCCAGCAGTGAAGCTAGCGGGAGGAATGAGCAGTTCTTC. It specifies CASSEASGRNEQFF.